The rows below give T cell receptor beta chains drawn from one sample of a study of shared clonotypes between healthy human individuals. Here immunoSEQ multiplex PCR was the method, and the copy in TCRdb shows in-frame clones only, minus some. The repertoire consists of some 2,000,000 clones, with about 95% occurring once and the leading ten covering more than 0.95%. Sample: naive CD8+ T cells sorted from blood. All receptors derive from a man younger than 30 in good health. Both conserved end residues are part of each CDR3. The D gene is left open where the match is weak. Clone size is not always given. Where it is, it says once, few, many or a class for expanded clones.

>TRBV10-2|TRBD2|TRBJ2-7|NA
TGCGCCAGCAGTGACCCGGGACTAGCGGGGCCCTACGAGCAGTACTTC
CASSDPGLAGPYEQYF
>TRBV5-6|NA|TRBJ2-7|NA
TGTGCCAGCAGCTTGCCCGACATTTCCTACGAGCAGTACTTC
CASSLPDISYEQYF
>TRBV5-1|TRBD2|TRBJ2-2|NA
TGCGCCAGCAGCTTGCCTAGCGGGGGGCTCAACACCGGGGAGCTGTTTTTT
CASSLPSGGLNTGELFF
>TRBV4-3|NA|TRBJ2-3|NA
TGCGCCAGCAGCCACTTGCCGATGGGAGGCACAGATACGCAGTATTTT
CASSHLPMGGTDTQYF
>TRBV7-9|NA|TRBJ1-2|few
TGTGCCAGCAGCTTAGCGTCTACGGGCGGCTACACCTTC
CASSLASTGGYTF
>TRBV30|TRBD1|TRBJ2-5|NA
TGTGCCTGGAGTGCTGACAGGGGGCGGCAAGAGACCCAGTACTTC
CAWSADRGRQETQYF
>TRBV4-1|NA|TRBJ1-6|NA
TGCGCCAGCAGCCAAGGAGGTGGTCCTTATAATTCACCCCTCCACTTT
CASSQGGGPYNSPLHF
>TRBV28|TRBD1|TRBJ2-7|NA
TGTGCCAGCAGTTTAACCGGGACAGGAGGCTCCTACGAGCAGTACTTC
CASSLTGTGGSYEQYF
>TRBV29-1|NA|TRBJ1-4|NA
TGCAGCGTTGGTGCAACTAATGAAAAACTGTTTTTT
CSVGATNEKLFF
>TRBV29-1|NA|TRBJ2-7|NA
TGCAGCGTGACAAAGACAGGGACTCACTACGAGCAGTACTTC
CSVTKTGTHYEQYF
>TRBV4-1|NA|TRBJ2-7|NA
TGCGCCAGCAGCCAAGGGGCTGTCGGGCCCGAGCAGTACTTC
CASSQGAVGPEQYF
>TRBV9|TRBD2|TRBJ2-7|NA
TGTGCCAGCAGCCCCACCGGGAGTAGCGGGAGCTACGAGCAGTACTTC
CASSPTGSSGSYEQYF
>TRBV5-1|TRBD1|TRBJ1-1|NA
TGCGCCAGCAGCTTGGTCCCCTTGGACAGGCACACTGAAGCTTTCTTT
CASSLVPLDRHTEAFF
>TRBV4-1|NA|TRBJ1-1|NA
TGCGCCAGCAGGGCTGACCGGGGTAATGAAGCTTTCTTT
CASRADRGNEAFF
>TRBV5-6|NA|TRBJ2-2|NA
TGTGCCAGCAGCTTGGATGGGTGGGAGCTGTTTTTT
CASSLDGWELFF
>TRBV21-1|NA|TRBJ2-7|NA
TGTGCCAGCAGCACCCGGGACAGGACCTACGAGCAGTACTTC
CASSTRDRTYEQYF
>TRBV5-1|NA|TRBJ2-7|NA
TGCGCCAGCAGCCTGGACAGTGTTTACGAGCAGTACTTC
CASSLDSVYEQYF
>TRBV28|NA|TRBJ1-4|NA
TGTGCCAGCAGTTTAACGGCCGGAAATGAAAAACTGTTTTTT
CASSLTAGNEKLFF
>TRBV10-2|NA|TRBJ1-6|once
TGCGCCAGCAGTGAGGTCCCTACCTCCTATAATTCACCCCTCCACTTT
CASSEVPTSYNSPLHF
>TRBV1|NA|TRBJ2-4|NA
TGCACCAGCAGCCAAGACGAGGCGAGTGAATCAGGGACACTAGCCAAAAACATTCAGTACTTC
CTSSQDEASESGTLAKNIQYF
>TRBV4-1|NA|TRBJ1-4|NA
TGCGCCAGCAGCCAAGAGACGGTTAATGAAAAACTGTTTTTT
CASSQETVNEKLFF
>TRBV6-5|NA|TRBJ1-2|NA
TGTGCCAGCAGGTATAGGGGTACTTATGGCTACACCTTC
CASRYRGTYGYTF
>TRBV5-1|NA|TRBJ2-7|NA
TGCGCCAGCAGCCCTTCGGACCAGTGGTACGAGCAGTACTTC
CASSPSDQWYEQYF